This T cell receptor beta chain comes out of a study of cytomegalovirus exposure and HLA in healthy donors. The overall study: The 130 or so validation repertoires and the roughly 670 first-cohort repertoires shared a platform, a later analysis reported. Notes on the study in general: Under in vitro conditions, a few CMV-associated chains were confirmed as specific for CMV antigens. Both high specificity and high sensitivity reportedly marked the classifier's diagnosis of cytomegalovirus status. The authors enumerated 150 to 200 TCR beta chains as linked to cytomegalovirus.

With regard to this clone: Its matching antigen is unknown.

Sequenced by immunoSEQ multiplex PCR; TCRdb stores in-frame clones only, minus some. The table has about 130,000 clones, nearly 90% seen once; the top ten hold 0.95% to 1.5%. The CDR3 has 15 amino acids. Germline loops: CDR1 SEHNR, CDR2 FQNEAQ (reference sequence). The V gene lost 2 bases and the J gene lost 2 bases, with 9 bases spanning the gap. The receptor was isolated from a woman between 18 and 30 years old in good health and CMV-seronegative. What was sequenced was PBMCs. The rearrangement links TRBV7-9 to TRBJ2-2; possible D gene TRBD2, 5 bases. CDR3 protein: CASSLFRGNTGELFF. The CDR3 nucleotides read TGTGCCAGCAGCTTATTCCGGGGAAACACCGGGGAGCTGTTTTTT. The full variable domain, in which reference TRBV7-9 and TRBJ2-2 provide the parts outside the CDR3, is DTGVSQNPRHKITKRGQNVTFRCDPISEHNRLYWYRQTLGQGPEFLTYFQNEAQLEKSRLLSDRFSAERPKGSFSTLEIQRTEQGDSAMYLCASSLFRGNTGELFFGEGSRLTVL.